A single sample is the source of the 14 T cell receptor beta chains below, sequenced in a study of cytomegalovirus exposure and HLA in healthy donors. Use of 60 Vbeta and 13 Jbeta primers characterized the PCR. The method was immunoSEQ multiplex PCR; TCRdb's version includes in-frame clones alone and lacks a portion of them. The sample contains tens of thousands of clones, 65% of which appear only once. Sequences were obtained from PBMCs. These receptors were collected from a woman between 50 and 59 years old in good health and CMV-seropositive.

The rearrangement links TRBV30 to TRBJ1-1; maybe TRBD1 (5 bases). The CDR3 has 14 amino acids. V was pared by 4 bases and J by 5 bases, with 17 bases between. Germline V gives CDR1 GTSNPN, CDR2 SVGIG (reference sequence). CDR3 residues: CAWTLGALETEAFF. CDR3 bases: TGTGCCTGGACTCTAGGGGCATTGGAGACTGAAGCTTTCTTT.

Only one count was recorded for this clone. V and J are TRBV7-9 and TRBJ2-1; D gene uncertain. V lost 5 bases to trimming and J lost 3 bases, with 17 bases between them. Looked up from germline, CDR1 is SEHNR and CDR2 is FQNEAQ (reference sequence). The CDR3 covers 16 residues. CDR3 coding DNA: TGTGCCAGCAGCCCCCCGAGAGGCCTCTTCTACAATGAGCAGTTCTTC. Translated: CASSPPRGLFYNEQFF.

This clone was found once. The rearrangement joins TRBV9 to TRBJ1-2; TRBD1 is a possible D gene (5 bases). Trimming left V 3 bases short and J 1 base short, with 13 bases between. Germline lookup yields CDR1 SGDLS and CDR2 YYNGEE. CDR3 size: 15 residues. CDR3 residues: CASSGEGMGNYGYTF. CDR3 DNA: TGTGCCAGCAGCGGGGAGGGGATGGGTAACTATGGCTACACCTTC.

The genes are TRBV6-5 and TRBJ2-1; 10 bases fit TRBD1. This CDR3 spans 13 amino acids. Germline-derived CDR1 and CDR2 are MNHEY and SVGAGI. J was trimmed by 9 bases and V by 6 bases; bases with no gene match: 5. CDR3 sequence reads: CASSGTGASEQFF. CDR3 coding DNA: TGTGCCAGCAGCGGGACAGGGGCGAGTGAGCAGTTCTTC.

The chain carries TRBV30 and TRBJ1-4; tentative D call: TRBD1 (5 bases). Germline CDR1 and CDR2: GTSNPN and SVGIG (reference sequence). Trimming left V 1 base short and J 4 bases short, with 10 bases between. This CDR3 is 14 amino acids long. The CDR3 coding sequence is TGTGCCTGGAGTGGGGGCGGCCTTAATGAAAAACTGTTTTTT. Translating gives CAWSGGGLNEKLFF.

The chain uses TRBV5-4 and TRBJ1-1; TRBD1 matches at 8 bases. The germline CDR1 and CDR2 sequences are SGHNT and YYREEE (reference sequence). The CDR3 spans 15 residues. Trimming removed 4 bases from V and 3 bases from J; junction bases left unmatched: 8. The CDR3 DNA sequence: TGTGCCAGCAGCGACCGGAAGACAGGGGACACTGAAGCTTTCTTT. It is translated as CASSDRKTGDTEAFF.

J is TRBJ2-1 and V is TRBV9; tentatively, D is TRBD1 (5 bases). Per germline, CDR1 SGDLS and CDR2 YYNGEE. The CDR3 has 16 residues. V dropped 0 bases and J dropped 1 base, with 11 bases sitting between them. CDR3 amino acids: CASSVVSGSSYNEQFF. The CDR3 nucleotides read TGTGCCAGCAGCGTAGTATCAGGGTCGTCCTACAATGAGCAGTTCTTC.

This clone showed up just a few times. The V and J genes are TRBV4-3 and TRBJ1-1; D unclear. Germline assignment: CDR1 LGHNA and CDR2 YSLEER. The CDR3 length is 12 residues. The ends were cut back, 2 bases at V and 1 base at J, with 2 bases in the middle. The CDR3 region is CASSQQNTEAFF. DNA of the CDR3: TGCGCCAGCAGCCAACAGAACACTGAAGCTTTCTTT.

This clone has only a few counts. This chain connects TRBV27 to TRBJ1-2; 8 bases are a match to TRBD1. Germline V gene sequence: CDR1 MNHEY, CDR2 SMNVEV (reference sequence). V lost 4 bases, J lost 7 bases, and 2 bases stayed unmatched. The length of the CDR3 is 12 residues. CDR3 protein: CASSSRGLGYTF. The CDR3, as DNA: TGTGCCAGCAGTTCCAGGGGGCTTGGCTACACCTTC.

This chain links TRBV19 with TRBJ1-6; 10 bases are a match to TRBD1. Germline assignment: CDR1 LNHDA and CDR2 SQIVND (reference sequence). Trimming cost V 10 bases and J 7 bases; bases outside gene matches: 4. The CDR3 has 13 residues. CDR3 region: CATADRGNSPLHF. CDR3 sequence (DNA): TGTGCCACCGCGGACAGGGGGAATTCACCCCTCCACTTT.

This chain connects TRBV2 to TRBJ1-1, with TRBD1 matching 11 bases. V trimming: 3 bases; J trimming: 4 bases; junction bases outside the gene matches: 4. The CDR3 loop spans 15 amino acids. Germline values: CDR1 SNHLY, CDR2 FYNNEI. CDR3 in amino acids: CASSELGQGGTEAFF. The DNA of the CDR3 is TGTGCCAGCAGTGAGTTGGGACAGGGGGGCACTGAAGCTTTCTTT.

A remark on this clone: In the same sample, other DNA sequences code for this CDR3. The chain couples TRBV30 to TRBJ1-1; D perhaps matches TRBD1 (6 bases). This CDR3 has 12 amino acids. V dropped 5 bases and J dropped 1 base, with 8 bases sitting between them. Germline loops: CDR1 GTSNPN, CDR2 SVGIG (reference sequence). CDR3 residues: CAWGRGNTEAFF. The CDR3, as DNA: TGTGCCTGGGGCAGGGGGAACACTGAAGCTTTCTTT.

The genes are TRBV9 and TRBJ1-6; D is unresolved. Trimming removed 4 bases from V and 9 bases from J, with 14 bases in between. Germline assignment: CDR1 SGDLS and CDR2 YYNGEE. The CDR3 sequence is 14 residues long. CDR3 DNA sequence: TGTGCCAGCAGCCCCGCCCTGAGTTTTTCACCCCTCCACTTT. As protein: CASSPALSFSPLHF.

This clone was found a few times. The rearrangement joins TRBV4-2 to TRBJ2-4, with D tentatively TRBD2 (5 bases). Germline CDR1 LGHNA, CDR2 YNFKEQ. V was shortened by 1 base and J by 9 bases, with 13 bases between the two germline ends. This CDR3 spans 14 amino acids. CDR3 coding DNA: TGTGCCAGCAGCCAAGGGCTGGAGGCGGGCATTCAGTACTTC. Translating gives CASSQGLEAGIQYF.